One sample yielded the 27 T cell receptor beta chains listed below, sequenced in a study of blood T cell repertoires in COVID-19. TCRdb's table, derived via immunoSEQ multiplex PCR, lists solely in-frame clones and lacks some. This sample has a few hundred thousand clones, with 89% found just once. Sequencing was performed on PBMCs or T cells enriched from blood (not recorded which). Receptors originate from a woman in her fifties or sixties who had been exposed to COVID-19.

The chain links TRBV5-1 to TRBJ1-6; the D is unclear. Germline CDR1 is SGHRS and CDR2 is YFSETQ. This CDR3 has 13 amino acids. Trimming removed 3 bases from V and 8 bases from J, with 9 bases in between. DNA for the CDR3: TGCGCCAGCAGCTGGAGCGCAGATTCACCCCTCCACTTT. Translating it yields CASSWSADSPLHF.

This clone has only one observation. CDR3 in DNA: TGTGCCAGCAGGTACCCCAGGGGGGGCACAGATACGCAGTATTTT. Translating gives CASRYPRGGTDTQYF. The chain combines TRBV27 with TRBJ2-3; perhaps TRBD1 as D (7 bases). Germline V CDR1 and CDR2: MNHEY, SMNVEV (reference sequence). The CDR3 contains 15 residues. V lost 6 bases, J lost 1 base, and 14 bases lay in between.

J is TRBJ2-5 and V is TRBV27; 7 nucleotides agree with TRBD2. Losses at the gene ends were 4 bases for V and 5 bases for J; bases not matched to a gene: 13. The CDR3 totals 16 residues. The germline gives CDR1 MNHEY, CDR2 SMNVEV (reference sequence). CDR3 protein: CASSSPRTAGGETQYF. CDR3 coding DNA: TGTGCCAGCAGTTCCCCTCGGACGGCCGGGGGGGAGACCCAGTACTTC.

V and J are TRBV7-2 and TRBJ2-1; TRBD2 matches 15 bases. Per germline, CDR1 SGHTA and CDR2 FQGNSA. Trimming cost V 2 bases and J 0 bases; bases outside gene matches: 5. The CDR3 has 19 amino acids. The CDR3 is CASSLRTSGGAFSYNEQFF. The CDR3 DNA reads TGTGCCAGCAGCTTACGGACTAGCGGGGGGGCTTTCTCCTACAATGAGCAGTTCTTC.

The chain recombines TRBV15 with TRBJ2-3, with a tentative D call TRBD1 (7 bases). V was cut by 0 bases and J by 3 bases, with 13 bases left in between. This CDR3 has 16 amino acids. CDR1 is LNHNV, CDR2 YYDKDF, per germline (reference sequence). DNA of the CDR3: TGTGCCACCAGCAGAGATCAGGCAGGGGGGACAGATACGCAGTATTTT. Translation: CATSRDQAGGTDTQYF.

This chain connects TRBV5-6 to TRBJ2-2, with 10 bases matching TRBD2. This CDR3 has 16 residues. From germline, CDR1 is SGHDT and CDR2 YYEEEE. J gave up 3 bases and V 4 bases, and 6 bases lay outside the gene matches. The CDR3 loop reads CASSRLLAGYTGELFF. CDR3 nucleotides: TGTGCCAGCAGCCGATTACTAGCGGGGTACACCGGGGAGCTGTTTTTT.

The chain employs TRBV5-1 and TRBJ1-1; D ambiguous. The germline V gene encodes CDR1 SGHRS and CDR2 YFSETQ. This CDR3 is built from 15 residues. V was pared by 0 bases and J by 5 bases, with 14 bases between. The CDR3 loop is CASSLALPAVTEAFF. The CDR3, as DNA: TGCGCCAGCAGCTTGGCACTACCCGCGGTAACTGAAGCTTTCTTT.

This clone has only a few counts. This chain joins TRBV6-1 and TRBJ1-3; D unresolved. CDR3 length equals 16 residues. Germline V CDR1 and CDR2: MNHNS, SASEGT. V shed 0 bases and J shed 0 bases, with 9 bases lying between them. The CDR3 region has the DNA TGTGCCAGCAGTGAAGCCGGACGGGGCTCTGGAAACACCATATATTTT. Residues: CASSEAGRGSGNTIYF.

This clone was counted only a few times. The chain uses TRBV7-8 and TRBJ1-3; D remains unclear. Germline values: CDR1 SGHVS, CDR2 FQNEAQ. The CDR3 has 16 amino acids. The ends were cut back, 1 base at V and 4 bases at J, with 14 bases in the middle. This CDR3 reads CASSLVRTGDGNTIYF. In DNA form, the CDR3 reads TGTGCCAGCAGCTTAGTTCGAACGGGAGACGGAAACACCATATATTTT. Full variable domain (outside the CDR3, taken from reference TRBV7-8 and TRBJ1-3): GAGVSQSPRYKVAKRGQDVALRCDPISGHVSLFWYQQALGQGPEFLTYFQNEAQLDKSGLPSDRFFAERPEGSVSTLKIQRTQQEDSAVYLCASSLVRTGDGNTIYFGEGSWLTVV.

A remark on this clone: Distinct nucleotide sequences in the sample also encode this CDR3. V gene TRBV14 combines with J gene TRBJ1-1, with 7 nucleotides matching TRBD1. After removal of 2 bases from V and 4 bases from J, the junction contained 7 bases not matched to a gene. Germline V gene data show CDR1 as SGHDN and CDR2 as FVKESK. This CDR3 has 15 residues. The CDR3 reads CASSQLRQGGTEAFF. In nucleotides, the CDR3 is TGTGCCAGCAGCCAATTGAGACAGGGAGGCACTGAAGCTTTCTTT.

The rearrangement joins TRBV2 to TRBJ1-6; the D gene is possibly TRBD1 (6 bases). Trimming shortened V by 2 bases and J by 9 bases, and 17 bases separated the two germline ends. Germline V gives CDR1 SNHLY, CDR2 FYNNEI. The CDR3 consists of 16 residues. CDR3 region: CASSERSGTFFSPLHF. The CDR3 nucleotides are TGTGCCAGCAGTGAAAGGTCCGGGACATTTTTTTCACCCCTCCACTTT.

The chain carries TRBV3-1 (or the pseudogene TRBV3-2) and TRBJ2-3; D is undetermined. Germline CDR1 reads LGHDT; CDR2 reads YNNKEL (reference sequence). The CDR3 covers 13 residues. Trimming shortened V by 5 bases and J by 9 bases, and 15 bases separated the two germline ends. This chain's CDR3 is CASSTFGDGTQYF. The DNA for the CDR3 is TGTGCCAGCAGCACCTTCGGAGATGGGACGCAGTATTTT.

The chain employs TRBV30 and TRBJ2-1; TRBD1 agrees at 11 bases. The CDR3 has 12 residues. Germline V gene sequence: CDR1 GTSNPN, CDR2 SVGIG (reference sequence). Trimming at V came to 7 bases and at J to 10 bases, leaving 6 bases not matched to a gene. The CDR3 is CALGQGAREQFF. The CDR3 region has the DNA TGTGCCTTAGGACAGGGGGCGCGAGAGCAGTTCTTC.

V gene TRBV20-1 combines with J gene TRBJ2-1, with 9 nucleotides matching TRBD2. CDR3 size: 14 residues. CDR1 DFQATT and CDR2 SNEGSKA come from the germline V gene (reference sequence). Losses at the gene ends were 3 bases for V and 7 bases for J; bases not matched to a gene: 7. The CDR3 sequence: CSASGRGGWNEQFF. The CDR3 nucleotides read TGCAGTGCTAGTGGGCGGGGGGGCTGGAATGAGCAGTTCTTC.

The chain uses TRBV7-2 and TRBJ2-6; D not resolved. The V end lost 5 bases, the J end lost 2 bases, and 16 bases lay between the germline ends. Germline CDR1 reads SGHTA; CDR2 reads FQGNSA. The CDR3 runs 17 residues. The chain's CDR3 is CASSPVVLAPGANVLTF. For the CDR3, the DNA is TGTGCCAGCAGCCCCGTGGTTCTCGCGCCTGGGGCCAACGTCCTGACTTTC.

The V and J genes are TRBV2 and TRBJ2-7; maybe TRBD2 (6 bases). V lost 4 bases to trimming and J lost 7 bases, with 17 bases between them. The germline V gene has CDR1 SNHLY and CDR2 FYNNEI. This CDR3 comprises 14 residues. CDR3 nucleotide sequence: TGTGCCAGCAGTGCCGGTAGCGGTCCTCTGGAGCAGTACTTC. This sequence encodes CASSAGSGPLEQYF.

This chain connects TRBV15 to TRBJ2-7; TRBD2 is a possible D gene (5 bases). CDR1 and CDR2 (germline): LNHNV, YYDKDF (reference sequence). CDR3 length equals 12 residues. The V and J ends lost 0 bases and 10 bases respectively, with 10 bases between them. The CDR3 region is CATSRDSAGQYF. DNA of the CDR3: TGTGCCACCAGCAGAGATTCGGCGGGCCAGTACTTC.

The V call is TRBV6-5, the J call TRBJ1-4, with TRBD1 identical over 10 bases. Germline-derived CDR1 and CDR2 are MNHEY and SVGAGI. Trimming removed 6 bases from V and 5 bases from J; junction bases left unmatched: 0. The CDR3 sequence is 13 residues long. CDR3: CASRTGGNEKLFF. In DNA form, the CDR3 reads TGTGCCAGCAGGACAGGGGGCAATGAAAAACTGTTTTTT.

This clone has a single count. The chain recombines TRBV6-5 with TRBJ1-2; D is unclear. Trimming pared 7 bases from V and 2 bases from J, leaving 14 bases between. The germline V gene encodes CDR1 MNHEY and CDR2 SVGAGI. This CDR3 contains 14 residues. In nucleotides, the CDR3 is TGTGCCAGCATACCCGCACACTACAACTATGGCTACACCTTC. Its translation is CASIPAHYNYGYTF.

This rearrangement joins TRBV7-9 to TRBJ2-7, with a possible D match to TRBD2 (5 bases). Trimming pared 2 bases from V and 2 bases from J, leaving 7 bases between. Germline V gene sequence: CDR1 SEHNR, CDR2 FQNEAQ (reference sequence). The CDR3 extends over 13 amino acids. The CDR3 loop reads CASSLRTPYEQYF. The CDR3, as DNA: TGTGCCAGCAGCTTAAGGACTCCCTACGAGCAGTACTTC.

The chain combines TRBV18 with TRBJ2-7; 9 positions match TRBD1. The CDR3 spans 14 residues. The ends lost 5 bases at V and 3 bases at J; junction bases unmatched: 5. Germline-derived CDR1 and CDR2 are KGHSH and LQKENI. CDR3 residues: CASSTTGGDYEQYF. The CDR3 coding sequence is TGTGCCAGCTCAACCACAGGGGGCGACTACGAGCAGTACTTC.

J is TRBJ2-3 and V is TRBV3-1 (or the pseudogene TRBV3-2); possibly TRBD1 for D (5 bases). This CDR3 region has 15 residues. Germline CDR1 and CDR2: LGHDT and YNNKEL (reference sequence). Trimming stripped 0 bases from V and 3 bases from J, with 10 bases between. The CDR3 sequence: CASSQDQAGTDTQYF. The CDR3 nucleotides read TGTGCCAGCAGCCAAGATCAGGCAGGGACAGATACGCAGTATTTT.

The chain couples TRBV28 to TRBJ2-3; 7 positions match TRBD2. J gave up 3 bases and V 5 bases, and 2 bases lay outside the gene matches. The CDR3 is 13 residues long. Germline CDR1 reads MDHEN; CDR2 reads SYDVKM. The chain's CDR3 is CASSRAGTDTQYF. The CDR3 coding sequence is TGTGCCAGCAGTAGAGCGGGGACAGATACGCAGTATTTT.

The gene calls are TRBV19 and TRBJ2-1; 7 bases align to TRBD2. CDR1 and CDR2 (germline): LNHDA, SQIVND (reference sequence). J lost 5 bases, V lost 3 bases, and 7 bases had no gene match. This CDR3 spans 15 amino acids. The CDR3 reads CASSIAGVLDNEQFF. The CDR3 DNA follows: TGTGCCAGTAGTATTGCGGGGGTTCTGGACAATGAGCAGTTCTTC.

This clone occurred once. This rearrangement joins TRBV2 to TRBJ1-2; 8 nucleotides align to TRBD1. CDR1 is SNHLY and CDR2 is FYNNEI in the germline V gene. The CDR3 contains 15 residues. Trimming removed 5 bases from V and 4 bases from J; junction bases left unmatched: 9. The CDR3 protein is CASSPRQGSSYGYTF. The CDR3 nucleotides are TGTGCCAGCAGTCCAAGACAGGGGAGTAGCTATGGCTACACCTTC.

J is TRBJ1-2 and V is TRBV27; D is undetermined. Germline V gene data show CDR1 as MNHEY and CDR2 as SMNVEV (reference sequence). The CDR3 consists of 13 residues. V was trimmed by 6 bases and J by 1 base, leaving 9 bases between them. The CDR3 loop is CASRPGSNYGYTF. CDR3 nucleotide sequence: TGTGCCAGCAGACCTGGTAGTAACTATGGCTACACCTTC.

This sequence joins TRBV27 and TRBJ1-6; D is uncertain. The germline CDR1 and CDR2 sequences are MNHEY and SMNVEV (reference sequence). The CDR3 sequence is 12 residues long. The V end was cut by 4 bases, the J end by 7 bases, with 5 bases between. This chain's CDR3 is CASSSVNSPLHF. The CDR3 nucleotides are TGTGCCAGCAGTTCGGTAAATTCACCCCTCCACTTT.